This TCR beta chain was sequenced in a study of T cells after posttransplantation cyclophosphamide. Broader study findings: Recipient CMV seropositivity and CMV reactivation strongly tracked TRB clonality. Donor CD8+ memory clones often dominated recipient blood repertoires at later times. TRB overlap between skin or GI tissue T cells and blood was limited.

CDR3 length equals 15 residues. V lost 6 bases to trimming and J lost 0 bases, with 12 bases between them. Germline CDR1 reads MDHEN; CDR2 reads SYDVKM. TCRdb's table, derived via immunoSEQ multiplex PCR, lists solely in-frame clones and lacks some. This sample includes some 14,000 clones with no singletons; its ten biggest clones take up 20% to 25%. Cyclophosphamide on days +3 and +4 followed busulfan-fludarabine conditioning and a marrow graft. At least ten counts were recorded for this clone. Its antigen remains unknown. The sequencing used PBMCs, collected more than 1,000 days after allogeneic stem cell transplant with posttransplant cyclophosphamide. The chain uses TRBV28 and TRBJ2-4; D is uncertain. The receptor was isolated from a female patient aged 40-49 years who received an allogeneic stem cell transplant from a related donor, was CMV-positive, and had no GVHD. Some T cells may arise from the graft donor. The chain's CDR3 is CASREESIAKNIQYF. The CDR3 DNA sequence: TGTGCCAGCAGAGAGGAGTCGATAGCCAAAAACATTCAGTACTTC.